A single sample is the source of the 18 T cell receptor beta chains below, sequenced in a study of vaccination effects on CD4 cells after COVID-19. Their antigens remain unidentified. Ahead of sequencing, the ViraFEST assay grew antigen-specific CD4+ T cells using viral peptide pools. The culture ran for roughly ten days before CD4+ T cells were isolated. Here immunoSEQ multiplex PCR was the method, and the copy in TCRdb shows in-frame clones only, minus some. Among tens of thousands of clones listed, roughly four fifths were seen once. Sequenced here: CD4+ T cells from PBMCs cultured with HCoV-229E spike peptides, sampled before COVID-19 vaccination. Receptors were obtained from a human donor who received a COVID-19 vaccine.

The gene calls are TRBV3-1 (or the pseudogene TRBV3-2) and TRBJ2-4; D is perhaps TRBD1 (5 bases). From germline, CDR1 is LGHDT and CDR2 YNNKEL (reference sequence). The CDR3 totals 16 residues. V lost 4 bases to trimming and J lost 2 bases, with 15 bases between them. The CDR3 DNA sequence: TGTGCCAGCAGCCGTCAGACAGTAGGACCCAAAAACATTCAGTACTTC. Translation gives CASSRQTVGPKNIQYF.

The chain employs TRBV24-1 and TRBJ2-1, with D perhaps matching TRBD2 (7 bases). CDR3 length: 18 residues. The V and J ends lost 1 base and 9 bases respectively, with 24 bases between them. Germline CDR1 reads KGHDR; CDR2 reads SFDVKD. DNA for the CDR3: TGTGCCACCAGTGATTTCCCCACGGGGGGCCTCGGACGGCCTGAGCAGTTCTTC. Translating it yields CATSDFPTGGLGRPEQFF.

This chain joins TRBV9 and TRBJ1-2, with D possibly TRBD1 on 5 matching bases. CDR1 and CDR2 from the germline V gene are SGDLS and YYNGEE. The ends were cut back, 7 bases at V and 5 bases at J, with 18 bases in the middle. This CDR3 has 14 amino acids. The CDR3 DNA reads TGTGCCAGCTCCGATGGGGCCGCCGGTTATGGCTACACCTTC. This codes for CASSDGAAGYGYTF.

This clone showed up just a few times. The chain links TRBV19 to TRBJ2-2; D is uncertain. The CDR3 has 15 residues. Trimming removed 6 bases at V and 0 bases at J, with 11 bases between. Per the germline V gene, CDR1 is LNHDA and CDR2 is SQIVND (reference sequence). This CDR3 is CASRTASTNTGELFF. The CDR3 region has the DNA TGTGCCAGTAGAACAGCCTCAACGAACACCGGGGAGCTGTTTTTT.

This clone was seen a single time. V gene TRBV18 combines with J gene TRBJ2-3; D not resolved. The CDR3 runs 15 residues. Germline values: CDR1 KGHSH, CDR2 LQKENI. V was cut by 6 bases and J by 1 base, with 14 bases left in between. As DNA, the CDR3 is TGTGCCAGCTCGTCCGCCACGGCTCGCACAGATACGCAGTATTTT. This sequence encodes CASSSATARTDTQYF.

V gene TRBV5-1 combines with J gene TRBJ2-5; D possibly uses TRBD1 or TRBD2 (5 bases each). Trimming took off 7 bases at V and 4 bases at J, with 17 bases between the two ends. The CDR3 has 14 amino acids. Germline CDR1 SGHRS, CDR2 YFSETQ. DNA for the CDR3: TGCGCCAGCCGCGGGCTCCGAAGGGGAGAGACCCAGTACTTC. The encoded protein is CASRGLRRGETQYF.

The J gene is TRBJ2-1, the V gene TRBV7-3; D not certain. The CDR3 loop spans 13 amino acids. Germline lookup yields CDR1 SGHTA and CDR2 FQGTGA. Trimming pared 5 bases from V and 2 bases from J, leaving 7 bases between. In DNA, the CDR3 is TGTGCCAGCAGCCGACGCGCCTACAATGAGCAGTTCTTC. It encodes CASSRRAYNEQFF.

The V and J genes are TRBV2 and TRBJ2-5; TRBD1 is a possible D gene (6 bases). Germline V gene lookup returns CDR1 SNHLY and CDR2 FYNNEI. CDR3 length equals 16 residues. Trimming pared 1 base from V and 4 bases from J, leaving 16 bases between. Here the CDR3 reads CASSEDIGTGLETQYF. DNA of the CDR3: TGTGCCAGCAGTGAAGACATAGGAACAGGGCTAGAGACCCAGTACTTC.

This chain connects TRBV10-1 to TRBJ2-3; 9 positions agree with TRBD1. J was trimmed by 4 bases and V by 6 bases; bases with no gene match: 5. The length of the CDR3 is 14 residues. Per the germline V gene, CDR1 is WNHNN and CDR2 is SYGVQD (reference sequence). The CDR3 sequence: CASSDRGSADTQYF. The DNA of the CDR3 is TGCGCCAGCAGCGACAGGGGGTCGGCAGATACGCAGTATTTT.

V and J are TRBV5-1 and TRBJ2-3, with 8 bases aligning to TRBD1. The germline V gene has CDR1 SGHRS and CDR2 YFSETQ. Unmatched junction bases numbered 7, after V lost 1 base and J lost 6 bases. This CDR3 contains 15 residues. The DNA for the CDR3 is TGCGCCAGCAGCTTGCAGGACAGGGCAGGGGATACGCAGTATTTT. As protein: CASSLQDRAGDTQYF.

V is TRBV18 and J is TRBJ2-2, with D uncertain. Between the trimmed V and J ends, which lost 1 base and 3 bases, there was a span of 9 bases. The CDR3 sequence is 15 residues long. From germline, CDR1 is KGHSH and CDR2 LQKENI. The chain's CDR3 is CASSPRNSYTGELFF. The CDR3 DNA is TGTGCCAGCTCACCACGGAACAGTTACACCGGGGAGCTGTTTTTT.

This chain connects TRBV7-2 to TRBJ2-5, with a tentative D call TRBD2 (6 bases). The V end was cut by 0 bases, the J end by 5 bases, with 10 bases between. The CDR3 loop spans 14 amino acids. From germline, CDR1 is SGHTA and CDR2 FQGNSA. In DNA form, the CDR3 reads TGTGCCAGCAGCTTAGCGCGGGGAGTTGAGACCCAGTACTTC. It yields the protein CASSLARGVETQYF.

The V and J genes are TRBV29-1 and TRBJ1-2; TRBD1 matches 11 bases. Germline V gene sequence: CDR1 SQVTM, CDR2 ANQGSEA. There are 12 residues in the CDR3. The ends lost 4 bases at V and 7 bases at J; junction bases unmatched: 2. CDR3: CSVGTGGFGYTF. In DNA, the CDR3 is TGCAGCGTTGGGACAGGGGGCTTTGGCTACACCTTC.

The genes are TRBV29-1 and TRBJ2-3, with 8 positions matching TRBD1. This CDR3 contains 14 residues. Germline CDR1 reads SQVTM; CDR2 reads ANQGSEA. V gave up 4 bases and J gave up 2 bases; unmatched junction bases: 5. CDR3 nucleotide sequence: TGCAGCGTTGTAGACAGGGGCCCCACAGATACGCAGTATTTT. Translation gives CSVVDRGPTDTQYF.

V and J are TRBV25-1 and TRBJ2-3, with D maybe TRBD1 (5 bases). Between the trimmed V and J ends, which lost 1 base and 7 bases, there was a span of 12 bases. The CDR3 is 14 amino acids. CDR1 is MGHDK and CDR2 is SYGVNS in the germline V gene. The chain's CDR3 is CASSESTGLYTQYF. DNA of the CDR3: TGTGCCAGCAGTGAATCAACAGGTCTCTATACGCAGTATTTT.

Only one count was recorded for this clone. This rearrangement joins TRBV7-3 to TRBJ2-2; TRBD2 matches 11 bases. CDR3 size: 16 residues. V shed 5 bases, J shed 6 bases, and the junction held 8 bases outside the gene matches. The germline V gene encodes CDR1 SGHTA and CDR2 FQGTGA. This CDR3 reads CASSPTSGVGAGELFF. The CDR3, as DNA: TGTGCCAGCAGCCCGACTAGCGGGGTTGGAGCCGGGGAGCTGTTTTTT.

V and J are TRBV18 and TRBJ2-3; 9 bases agree with TRBD2. The trim removed 0 bases at V and 1 base at J, leaving 5 bases unmatched. CDR1 and CDR2 from the germline V gene are KGHSH and LQKENI. CDR3 size: 17 residues. In nucleotides, the CDR3 is TGTGCCAGCTCACCACCTCAAGCGGGGGGCGGCACAGATACGCAGTATTTT. It codes for CASSPPQAGGGTDTQYF.

V is TRBV24-1 and J is TRBJ2-6, with 7 bases fitting TRBD1. This CDR3 comprises 16 residues. Per germline, CDR1 KGHDR and CDR2 SFDVKD. V gave up 7 bases and J gave up 4 bases; unmatched junction bases: 9. Written as DNA, the CDR3 is TGTGCCACCAGCCCCTCAAGGGGGCCCGGGGCCAACGTCCTGACTTTC. This encodes CATSPSRGPGANVLTF.